This T cell receptor (beta chain) was recovered during a study of cytotoxic CD8 clonotypes in ibrutinib-treated CLL. Study details: Results showed some 25 partial and 2 complete responses; following median about 68 months, roughly 15 remained remitted, roughly twelve advanced.

A remark on this clone: What it binds is not known.

This CDR3 is built from 15 residues. Germline V CDR1 and CDR2: SGDLS, YYNGEE. The germline V and J ends were trimmed by 0 bases and 0 bases, with 9 bases remaining between them. The study's findings and limits: Public clonotypes occurred uncommonly; on treatment, they contracted or remained stable. Baseline clonality, higher than in age-matched healthy donors, tracked circulating CD8+ T-cell counts. At ibrutinib response, clonality increased, and at progression it declined back toward baseline.

Clones were sequenced by immunoSEQ multiplex PCR, and TCRdb holds only the in-frame ones, with some missing. The data contain about 84,000 clones, 86% of them singletons. Sample: PBMCs, taken before ibrutinib treatment. This receptor was taken from a human donor with chronic lymphocytic leukemia. The chain joins TRBV9 to TRBJ2-5; the D gene is possibly TRBD1 (5 bases). This chain's CDR3 is CASSVAMTDQETQYF. CDR3 nucleotide sequence: TGTGCCAGCAGCGTAGCTATGACAGACCAAGAGACCCAGTACTTC.